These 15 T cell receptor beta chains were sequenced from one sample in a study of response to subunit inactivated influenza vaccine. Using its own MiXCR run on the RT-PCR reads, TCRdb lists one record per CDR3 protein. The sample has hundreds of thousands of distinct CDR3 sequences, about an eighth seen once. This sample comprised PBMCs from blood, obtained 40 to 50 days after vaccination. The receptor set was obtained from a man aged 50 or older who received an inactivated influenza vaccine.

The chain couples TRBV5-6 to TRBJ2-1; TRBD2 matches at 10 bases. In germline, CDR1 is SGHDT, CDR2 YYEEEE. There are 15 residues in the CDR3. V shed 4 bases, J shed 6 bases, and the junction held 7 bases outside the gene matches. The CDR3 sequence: CASSRSGGAANEQFF. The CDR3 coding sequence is TGTGCCAGCAGCCGGAGCGGGGGGGCCGCCAATGAGCAGTTCTTC. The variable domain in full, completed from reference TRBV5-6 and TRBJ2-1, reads DAGVTQSPTHLIKTRGQQVTLRCSPKSGHDTVSWYQQALGQGPQFIFQYYEEEERQRGNFPDRFSGHQFPNYSSELNVNALLLGDSALYLCASSRSGGAANEQFFGPGTRLTVL.

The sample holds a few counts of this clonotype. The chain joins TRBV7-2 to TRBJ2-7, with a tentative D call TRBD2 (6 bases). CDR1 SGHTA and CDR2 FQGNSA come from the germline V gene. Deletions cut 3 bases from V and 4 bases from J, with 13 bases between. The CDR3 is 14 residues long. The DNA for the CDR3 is TGTGCCAGCAGCTTGGGACTCAGAACTTACGAGCAGTACTTC. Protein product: CASSLGLRTYEQYF.

The CDR3 sequence is CASSLVFGASVNTEAFF. The CDR3 DNA is TGTGCCAGCAGTTTAGTCTTTGGAGCAAGTGTGAACACTGAAGCTTTCTTT. The rearrangement links TRBV12-3 or TRBV12-4 to TRBJ1-1; D is undetermined. Trimming shortened V by 1 base and J by 0 bases, and 15 bases separated the two germline ends. The CDR3 covers 17 residues.

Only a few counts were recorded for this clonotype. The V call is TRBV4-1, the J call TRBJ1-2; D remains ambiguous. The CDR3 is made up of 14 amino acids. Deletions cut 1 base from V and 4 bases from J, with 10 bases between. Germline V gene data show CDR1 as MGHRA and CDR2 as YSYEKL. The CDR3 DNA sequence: TGCGCCAGCAGCCAAGTGCCAGGAGGCTATGGCTACACCTTC. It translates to CASSQVPGGYGYTF.

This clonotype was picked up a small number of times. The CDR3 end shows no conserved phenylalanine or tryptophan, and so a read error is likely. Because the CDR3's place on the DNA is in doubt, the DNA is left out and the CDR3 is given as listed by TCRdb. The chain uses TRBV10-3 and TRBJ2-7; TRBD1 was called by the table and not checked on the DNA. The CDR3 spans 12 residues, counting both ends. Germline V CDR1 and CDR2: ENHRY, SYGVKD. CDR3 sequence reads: CAISEMGTEAST.

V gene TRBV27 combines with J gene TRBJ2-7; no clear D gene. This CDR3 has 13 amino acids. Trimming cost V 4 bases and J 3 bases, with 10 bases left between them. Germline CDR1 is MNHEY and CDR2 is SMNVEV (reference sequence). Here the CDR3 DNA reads TGTGCCAGCAGTTCTACCGGGCACTACGAGCAGTACTTC. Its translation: CASSSTGHYEQYF.

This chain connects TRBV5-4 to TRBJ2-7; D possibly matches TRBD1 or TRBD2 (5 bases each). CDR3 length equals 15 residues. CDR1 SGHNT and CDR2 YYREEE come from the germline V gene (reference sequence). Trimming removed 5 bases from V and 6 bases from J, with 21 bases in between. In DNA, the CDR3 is TGTGCCAGCAGTCTCAGGGCCGGGGTGGTGGGCGAGCAGTACTTC. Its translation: CASSLRAGVVGEQYF.

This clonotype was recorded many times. CDR3 bases: TGCGCCAGCACCCTAGGTGGTGCAGGAGGAGCTTTCTTT. Its translation is CASTLGGAGGAFF. The genes are TRBV5-1 and TRBJ1-1; no clear D gene. Germline CDR1 and CDR2: SGHRS and YFSETQ. CDR3 length: 13 residues. The V end lost 6 bases, the J end lost 10 bases, and 19 bases lay between the germline ends.

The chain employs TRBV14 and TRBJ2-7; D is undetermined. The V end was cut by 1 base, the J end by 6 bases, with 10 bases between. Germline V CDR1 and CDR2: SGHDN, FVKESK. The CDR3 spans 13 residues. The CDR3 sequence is CASSQGEAAEQYF. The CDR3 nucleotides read TGTGCCAGCAGCCAAGGAGAGGCGGCCGAGCAGTACTTC. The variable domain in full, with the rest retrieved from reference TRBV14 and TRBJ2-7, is EAGVTQFPSHSVIEKGQTVTLRCDPISGHDNLYWYRRVMGKEIKFLLHFVKESKQDESGMPNNRFLAERTGGTYSTLKVQPAELEDSGVYFCASSQGEAAEQYFGPGTRLTVT.

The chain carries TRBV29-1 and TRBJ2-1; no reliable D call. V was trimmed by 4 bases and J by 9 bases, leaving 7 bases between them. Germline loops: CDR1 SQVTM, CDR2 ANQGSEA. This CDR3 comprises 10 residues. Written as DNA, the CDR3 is TGCAGCGTTGTCCACAGTGAGCAGTTCTTC. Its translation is CSVVHSEQFF.

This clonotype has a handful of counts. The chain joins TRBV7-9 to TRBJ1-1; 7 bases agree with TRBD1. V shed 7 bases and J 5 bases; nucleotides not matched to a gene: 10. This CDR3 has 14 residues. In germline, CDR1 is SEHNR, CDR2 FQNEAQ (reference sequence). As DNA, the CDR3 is TGTGCCAGCAAAATTAGCTCAGGGGGGACTGAAGCTTTCTTT. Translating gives CASKISSGGTEAFF.

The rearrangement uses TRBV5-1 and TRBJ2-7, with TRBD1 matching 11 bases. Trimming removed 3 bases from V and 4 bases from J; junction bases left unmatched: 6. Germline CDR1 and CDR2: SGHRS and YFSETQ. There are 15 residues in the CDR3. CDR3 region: CASSSGTGGWYEQYF. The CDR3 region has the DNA TGCGCCAGCAGCTCCGGGACAGGGGGATGGTACGAGCAGTACTTC.

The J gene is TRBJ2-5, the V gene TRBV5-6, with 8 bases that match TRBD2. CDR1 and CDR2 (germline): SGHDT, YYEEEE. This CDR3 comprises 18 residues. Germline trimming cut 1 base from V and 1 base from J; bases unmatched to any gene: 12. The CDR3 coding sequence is TGTGCCAGCAGCTTGATTGTCGGGGGGGCCCACTCCCAAGAGACCCAGTACTTC. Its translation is CASSLIVGGAHSQETQYF.

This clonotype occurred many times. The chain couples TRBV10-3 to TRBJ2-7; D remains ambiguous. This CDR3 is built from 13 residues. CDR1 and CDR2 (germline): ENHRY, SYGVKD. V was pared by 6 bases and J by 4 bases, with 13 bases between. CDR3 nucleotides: TGTGCCATCAGATCGGATTCTTGGTACGAGCAGTACTTC. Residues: CAIRSDSWYEQYF.

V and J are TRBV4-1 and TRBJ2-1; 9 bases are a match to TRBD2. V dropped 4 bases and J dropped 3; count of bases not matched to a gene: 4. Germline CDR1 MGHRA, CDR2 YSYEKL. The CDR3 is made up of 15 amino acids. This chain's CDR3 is CASSRSGGIYNEQFF. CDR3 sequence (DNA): TGCGCCAGCAGCCGAAGCGGGGGGATCTACAATGAGCAGTTCTTC.